The rows below give T cell receptor beta chains drawn from one sample of a study of T cells in Graves' hyperthyroidism and ophthalmopathy. One entry per CDR3 protein results from TCRdb running MiXCR on the multiplex PCR reads. Here the sample spans about 740,000 distinct CDR3 sequences, 13% to 15% being singletons. Sequencing input: blood. All receptors come from a woman aged 18-30 years with Graves' hyperthyroidism. Each CDR3 is given with its conserved first and last residue. A D gene is named only where the DNA matches it firmly.

J gene: TRBJ1-2
D gene: NA
V gene: TRBV7-9
CDR3 protein: CASSPNWGTLCYTF

J gene: TRBJ2-3
D gene: NA
V gene: TRBV19
CDR3 protein: CASSIDRISTDTQYF

J gene: TRBJ1-4
D gene: NA
V gene: TRBV18
CDR3 protein: CASSPRMGTSTNEKLFF

J gene: TRBJ1-5
D gene: TRBD1
V gene: TRBV7-2
CDR3 protein: CASSLVQGLYQPQHF

J gene: TRBJ2-1
D gene: NA
V gene: TRBV2
CDR3 protein: CASSRGGAYNEQFF

J gene: TRBJ2-4
D gene: NA
V gene: TRBV2
CDR3 protein: CASSGGFYIQYF

J gene: TRBJ2-5
D gene: TRBD1
V gene: TRBV11-2
CDR3 protein: CASSQGQSRNQETQYF

J gene: TRBJ2-1
D gene: NA
V gene: TRBV7-2
CDR3 protein: CASSPRGVAVTYNEQFF

J gene: TRBJ2-7
D gene: NA
V gene: TRBV3-1
CDR3 protein: CASSQDRRQQYF

J gene: TRBJ2-3
D gene: TRBD1
V gene: TRBV6-1
CDR3 protein: CASSTGGAKDTQYF

J gene: TRBJ2-3
D gene: NA
V gene: TRBV7-2
CDR3 protein: CASSLASIRLGGPTDTQYF

J gene: TRBJ2-3
D gene: NA
V gene: TRBV6-1
CDR3 protein: CASSTRWGLSTDTQYF

J gene: TRBJ2-7
D gene: NA
V gene: TRBV18
CDR3 protein: CASSPISGGTYEQYF

J gene: TRBJ2-1
D gene: TRBD2
V gene: TRBV14
CDR3 protein: CASSQDGPSGRWDEQFF

J gene: TRBJ2-5
D gene: NA
V gene: TRBV18
CDR3 protein: CASSAGQRQETQYF

J gene: TRBJ1-6
D gene: NA
V gene: TRBV28
CDR3 protein: CASSRTLDNSPLHF

J gene: TRBJ2-7
D gene: NA
V gene: TRBV5-1
CDR3 protein: CASSRMSSSYEQYF